A selection of T cell receptor beta chains follows, all from one sample in a study of shared T cell receptors in the human thymus. The protocol was immunoSEQ multiplex PCR, while the TCRdb copy is restricted to in-frame clones and leaves out a portion. The sample includes hundreds of thousands of clones, around three quarters of them seen just once. These same data were also listed under a study on human thymus T cells.

Sequenced material: thymocytes. Source of these receptors: a boy younger than two with a congenital heart defect. CDR3s include the opening cysteine and the closing phenylalanine or tryptophan. Fields, in order: V gene, clone size, CDR3 protein. Clone size is not always given. Where it is, it says once, few, many or a class for expanded clones.

v_call: TRBV6-5
clone_size: NA
cdr3_aa: CASSRLLGRDGYTF

v_call: TRBV27
clone_size: NA
cdr3_aa: CASSYGSGYTDTQYF

v_call: TRBV6-5
clone_size: NA
cdr3_aa: CASSSLMANTEAFF

v_call: TRBV6-1
clone_size: NA
cdr3_aa: CASSSDRLNNEQFF

v_call: TRBV11-2
clone_size: NA
cdr3_aa: CASSFHFRLAGGLETQYF

v_call: TRBV10-3
clone_size: NA
cdr3_aa: CAIRLGRERSDTQYF

v_call: TRBV7-6
clone_size: NA
cdr3_aa: CASSLAVGQGPLYEQYF

v_call: TRBV7-7
clone_size: NA
cdr3_aa: CASSLDGGIEQFF

v_call: TRBV7-8
clone_size: NA
cdr3_aa: CASRSASGHASGANVLTF

v_call: TRBV5-1
clone_size: NA
cdr3_aa: CASSSTGGVNTEAFF

v_call: TRBV4-3
clone_size: NA
cdr3_aa: CASSQDPTGGGGYTF

v_call: TRBV4-3
clone_size: few
cdr3_aa: CASSQDGRAGQPQHF

v_call: TRBV28
clone_size: few
cdr3_aa: CASSLGIQQGSNQPQHF

v_call: TRBV4-1
clone_size: once
cdr3_aa: CASSQTGRVSNQPQHF

v_call: TRBV11-2
clone_size: NA
cdr3_aa: CASSLEESRQGARGNTEAFF

v_call: TRBV15
clone_size: NA
cdr3_aa: CATEREASSYEQYF

v_call: TRBV30
clone_size: NA
cdr3_aa: CAWALVYEQYF

v_call: TRBV7-2
clone_size: NA
cdr3_aa: CASSLGGDREKETQYF

v_call: TRBV25-1
clone_size: NA
cdr3_aa: CASSAQGSALNTGELFF

v_call: TRBV28
clone_size: NA
cdr3_aa: CASSSPSQGMADTQYF

v_call: TRBV14
clone_size: NA
cdr3_aa: CASSQLDRDTYEQYF

v_call: TRBV28
clone_size: few
cdr3_aa: CASGRRGGIYGYTF

v_call: TRBV7-8
clone_size: NA
cdr3_aa: CASSFRPGQLPSTYEQYF

v_call: TRBV13
clone_size: NA
cdr3_aa: CASSSTSGTPKEQFF